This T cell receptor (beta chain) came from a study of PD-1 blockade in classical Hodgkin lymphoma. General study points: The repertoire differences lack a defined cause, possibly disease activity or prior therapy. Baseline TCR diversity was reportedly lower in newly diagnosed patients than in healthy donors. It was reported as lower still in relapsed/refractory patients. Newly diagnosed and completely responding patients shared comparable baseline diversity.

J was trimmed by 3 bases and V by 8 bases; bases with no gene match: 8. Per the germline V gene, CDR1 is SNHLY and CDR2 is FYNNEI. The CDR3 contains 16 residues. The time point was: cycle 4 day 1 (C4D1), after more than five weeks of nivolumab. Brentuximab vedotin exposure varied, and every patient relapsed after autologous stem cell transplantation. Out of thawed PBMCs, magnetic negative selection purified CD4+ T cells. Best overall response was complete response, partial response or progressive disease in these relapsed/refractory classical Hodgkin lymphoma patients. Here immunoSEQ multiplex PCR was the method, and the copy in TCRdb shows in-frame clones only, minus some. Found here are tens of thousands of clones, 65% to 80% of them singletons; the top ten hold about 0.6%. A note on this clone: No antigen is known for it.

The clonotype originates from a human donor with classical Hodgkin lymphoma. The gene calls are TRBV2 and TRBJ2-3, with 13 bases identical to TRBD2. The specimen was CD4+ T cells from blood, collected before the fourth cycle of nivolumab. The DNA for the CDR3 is TGTGCCAGCTCCGAAGGGACTAGCGGGGTTACAGATACGCAGTATTTT. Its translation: CASSEGTSGVTDTQYF.